The entry below describes one T cell receptor (beta chain). Assay: immunoSEQ multiplex PCR; the TCRdb copy retains only in-frame clones and omits some. The sample includes tens of thousands of clones, 85% to 90% of them seen just once. V was clipped by 6 bases and J by 5 bases; unmatched bases: 9. The CDR3 has 14 residues. Germline CDR1 and CDR2: KGHSH and LQKENI. This record belongs to a study of blood T cell repertoires in COVID-19. On the study more broadly: The origin of the acute and convalescent COVID-19 samples was the United States, Italy and Spain. T cells, B-cell-depleted T cells, or PBMCs provided the cDNA or gDNA that served as material.

The sequenced material came from peripheral blood. This TCR came from a man between 65 and 85 years old with active COVID-19. The chain combines TRBV18 with TRBJ2-7; TRBD1 aligns across 8 bases. The CDR3 coding sequence is TGTGCCAGCTCCCCCCAGCCAGGGGGCAACGAGCAGTACTTC. Amino acid sequence: CASSPQPGGNEQYF.